This is a list of T cell receptor beta chains from one sample in a study of T cell responses to AZD1222 COVID-19 vaccine. Profiled with immunoSEQ multiplex PCR; TCRdb holds only in-frame clones, not every one. The table records about 150,000 clones, 88% of them present only once. Sequences were derived from peripheral blood, sampled on day 0 of AZD1222 vaccination. The receptors derive from an adult in good health. Both conserved end residues are part of each CDR3. Each record gives: clone size, V gene, J gene, D gene, CDR3 DNA, CDR3 protein. The D gene is left open where the match is weak. A clone size is listed for some rows: how often the clone was seen (once, few, many), or a class if it is expanded.

abundance: NA
v_gene: TRBV7-3
j_gene: TRBJ2-7
d_gene: TRBD2
CDR3nt: TGTGCCAGCAGCTTTAGCGGGGGGTCCGCGGGCGAGCAGTACTTC
CDR3aa: CASSFSGGSAGEQYF

abundance: NA
v_gene: TRBV12-5
j_gene: TRBJ1-6
d_gene: NA
CDR3nt: TGTGCTAGTGGTGGGGGGACACTAAATTCACCCCTCCACTTT
CDR3aa: CASGGGTLNSPLHF

abundance: NA
v_gene: TRBV1
j_gene: TRBJ1-4
d_gene: NA
CDR3nt: TGCACCAGCAGCCAAGATGGTCCGTCAGGACAGGGGTGTGATGAAAAACTGTTTTTT
CDR3aa: CTSSQDGPSGQGCDEKLFF

abundance: NA
v_gene: TRBV25-1
j_gene: TRBJ1-2
d_gene: TRBD1
CDR3nt: TGTGCCAGCAGACTACAGGGGGCTGATGGCTACACCTTC
CDR3aa: CASRLQGADGYTF

abundance: NA
v_gene: TRBV6-6
j_gene: TRBJ2-3
d_gene: NA
CDR3nt: TGTGCCAGCCTACAGTTGGATACGCAGTATTTT
CDR3aa: CASLQLDTQYF

abundance: NA
v_gene: TRBV27
j_gene: TRBJ1-4
d_gene: NA
CDR3nt: TGTGCCAGCAGTTTTTCAGCAACTAATGAAAAACTGTTTTTT
CDR3aa: CASSFSATNEKLFF

abundance: NA
v_gene: TRBV10-2
j_gene: TRBJ2-3
d_gene: NA
CDR3nt: TGCGCCAGCCTGGGGGCAGATACGCAGTATTTT
CDR3aa: CASLGADTQYF

abundance: NA
v_gene: TRBV28
j_gene: TRBJ1-4
d_gene: NA
CDR3nt: TGTGCCAGCAGTTTTCAGAATTCGGAAAAACTGTTTTTT
CDR3aa: CASSFQNSEKLFF

abundance: NA
v_gene: TRBV7-2
j_gene: TRBJ2-3
d_gene: NA
CDR3nt: TGTGCCAGCAGCCCGGCGAACTCGCCAGATACGCAGTATTTT
CDR3aa: CASSPANSPDTQYF

abundance: NA
v_gene: TRBV3-1/TRBV3-2
j_gene: TRBJ1-2
d_gene: TRBD1
CDR3nt: TGTGCCAGCAGCCAGCCAGGGGGGACAGGGGCCTATGGCTACACCTTC
CDR3aa: CASSQPGGTGAYGYTF

abundance: NA
v_gene: TRBV7-8
j_gene: TRBJ1-2
d_gene: TRBD1
CDR3nt: TGTGCCAGCAGCCTTCGGACAGGGGGCTATGGCTACACCTTC
CDR3aa: CASSLRTGGYGYTF

abundance: NA
v_gene: TRBV5-1
j_gene: TRBJ2-3
d_gene: TRBD2
CDR3nt: TGCGCCAGCAGCTTGGTCCCTAGCGGGGGAGCAGATACGCAGTATTTT
CDR3aa: CASSLVPSGGADTQYF

abundance: NA
v_gene: TRBV6-2/TRBV6-3
j_gene: TRBJ2-3
d_gene: NA
CDR3nt: TGTGCCAGCAGTAAACGGACAGTTGTGTCTACAGATACGCAGTATTTT
CDR3aa: CASSKRTVVSTDTQYF

abundance: NA
v_gene: TRBV9
j_gene: TRBJ2-3
d_gene: NA
CDR3nt: TGTGCCAGCAGCGCCGGGGCTGTCACAGATACGCAGTATTTT
CDR3aa: CASSAGAVTDTQYF

abundance: once
v_gene: TRBV6-5
j_gene: TRBJ2-7
d_gene: NA
CDR3nt: TGTGCCAGCACCCAAGACAGGCGATCCTACGAGCAGTACTTC
CDR3aa: CASTQDRRSYEQYF

abundance: NA
v_gene: TRBV13
j_gene: TRBJ1-1
d_gene: NA
CDR3nt: TGTGCCAGCAGCCCTAGACAGGAGGTGAACACTGAAGCTTTCTTT
CDR3aa: CASSPRQEVNTEAFF

abundance: NA
v_gene: TRBV5-4
j_gene: TRBJ2-5
d_gene: NA
CDR3nt: TGTGCCAGCAGCTTGGGCCGGTCTAATCAAGAGACCCAGTACTTC
CDR3aa: CASSLGRSNQETQYF

abundance: NA
v_gene: TRBV7-2
j_gene: TRBJ1-4
d_gene: TRBD1
CDR3nt: TGTGCCAGCAGCACAGACAGGGGAAGGGAAAAACTGTTTTTT
CDR3aa: CASSTDRGREKLFF

abundance: NA
v_gene: TRBV3-1/TRBV3-2
j_gene: TRBJ1-3
d_gene: TRBD1
CDR3nt: TGTGCCAGCAGCCAAGAAGGGACAGGGAGCGGAAACACCATATATTTT
CDR3aa: CASSQEGTGSGNTIYF

abundance: few
v_gene: TRBV11-2
j_gene: TRBJ1-2
d_gene: TRBD1
CDR3nt: TGTGCCAGCAGCTCTCTAAATAAAAACAGGGGGGACTATGGCTACACCTTC
CDR3aa: CASSSLNKNRGDYGYTF

abundance: NA
v_gene: TRBV6-5
j_gene: TRBJ2-7
d_gene: TRBD1
CDR3nt: TGTGCCACCCTCCCCGGACAGGCGTCCTACGAGCAGTACTTC
CDR3aa: CATLPGQASYEQYF

abundance: NA
v_gene: TRBV7-2
j_gene: TRBJ2-4
d_gene: TRBD2
CDR3nt: TGTGCCAGCAGCCCTGGGGTGGAGCGGGGGTACATTCAGTACTTC
CDR3aa: CASSPGVERGYIQYF

abundance: NA
v_gene: TRBV5-6
j_gene: TRBJ1-4
d_gene: TRBD1
CDR3nt: TGTGCCAGCAGCGTGGACAGGAGAGGGGAAAAACTGTTTTTT
CDR3aa: CASSVDRRGEKLFF

abundance: NA
v_gene: TRBV12-3/TRBV12-4
j_gene: TRBJ1-2
d_gene: NA
CDR3nt: TGTGCCAGCAGTTGGCAGGGAGGGAATGGCTACACCTTC
CDR3aa: CASSWQGGNGYTF

abundance: few
v_gene: TRBV7-9
j_gene: TRBJ2-7
d_gene: NA
CDR3nt: TGTGCCAGCACCCCCAGGGGTCAGTCCGAGCAGTACTTC
CDR3aa: CASTPRGQSEQYF

abundance: NA
v_gene: TRBV6-5
j_gene: TRBJ2-7
d_gene: NA
CDR3nt: TGTGCCAGCAGTTACAGAGCATCCTACGAGCAGTACTTC
CDR3aa: CASSYRASYEQYF

abundance: NA
v_gene: TRBV19
j_gene: TRBJ2-3
d_gene: NA
CDR3nt: TGTGCCAGCCGACCCACGGGCACAGATACGCAGTATTTT
CDR3aa: CASRPTGTDTQYF

abundance: few
v_gene: TRBV7-9
j_gene: TRBJ1-6
d_gene: NA
CDR3nt: TGTGCCAGCAGCTCCCAGGGACTTAGTTCACCCCTCCACTTT
CDR3aa: CASSSQGLSSPLHF

abundance: NA
v_gene: TRBV10-3
j_gene: TRBJ1-4
d_gene: NA
CDR3nt: TGTGCCATCAGTGGAAACAGCTATGAAAAACTGTTTTTT
CDR3aa: CAISGNSYEKLFF

abundance: NA
v_gene: TRBV6-6
j_gene: TRBJ2-5
d_gene: NA
CDR3nt: TGTGCCAGCAGGCCCAGAAAGGCGCGAGTCTCAGAGACCCAGTACTTC
CDR3aa: CASRPRKARVSETQYF

abundance: NA
v_gene: TRBV19
j_gene: TRBJ2-4
d_gene: TRBD1
CDR3nt: TGTGCCAGTAGTCAGGGGGCGGGCATTCAGTACTTC
CDR3aa: CASSQGAGIQYF

abundance: few
v_gene: TRBV6-5
j_gene: TRBJ1-1
d_gene: TRBD1
CDR3nt: TGTGCCAGCAGTTCTTGGATCTCGCCAGGGGGGACTGAAGCTTTCTTT
CDR3aa: CASSSWISPGGTEAFF

abundance: NA
v_gene: TRBV6-2/TRBV6-3
j_gene: TRBJ2-2
d_gene: NA
CDR3nt: TGTGCCAGCAGTTACTTAGGTTACACCGGGGAGCTGTTTTTT
CDR3aa: CASSYLGYTGELFF

abundance: once
v_gene: TRBV6-6
j_gene: TRBJ2-7
d_gene: TRBD1
CDR3nt: TGTGCCAGCTTGGCCCCCCCCGGGACAGGGGTGGAAGAGCAGTACTTC
CDR3aa: CASLAPPGTGVEEQYF

abundance: NA
v_gene: TRBV7-2
j_gene: TRBJ1-2
d_gene: TRBD1
CDR3nt: TGTGCCAGCAGCTTATCAGGGGGCGCGGACGGCTACACCTTC
CDR3aa: CASSLSGGADGYTF

abundance: NA
v_gene: TRBV11-2
j_gene: TRBJ2-7
d_gene: TRBD1
CDR3nt: TGTGCCAGCAGCCGCCAGGGGGAATACGAGCAGTACTTC
CDR3aa: CASSRQGEYEQYF

abundance: NA
v_gene: TRBV5-8
j_gene: TRBJ1-1
d_gene: NA
CDR3nt: TGTGCCAGCAGCAAGGACGAATCGGGGATGAACACTGAAGCTTTCTTT
CDR3aa: CASSKDESGMNTEAFF

abundance: NA
v_gene: TRBV7-2
j_gene: TRBJ2-6
d_gene: NA
CDR3nt: TGTGCCAGCAGCTTAGGAGGGGTTGGGGCCAACGTCCTGACTTTC
CDR3aa: CASSLGGVGANVLTF

abundance: NA
v_gene: TRBV2
j_gene: TRBJ1-1
d_gene: NA
CDR3nt: TGTGCCAGCACCCCGGAGGGGAACACTGAAGCTTTCTTT
CDR3aa: CASTPEGNTEAFF

abundance: NA
v_gene: TRBV14
j_gene: TRBJ1-3
d_gene: NA
CDR3nt: TGTGCCAGCAGCCAAGGACACGGGCCCCGGAACACCATATATTTT
CDR3aa: CASSQGHGPRNTIYF

abundance: once
v_gene: TRBV2
j_gene: TRBJ1-4
d_gene: NA
CDR3nt: TGTGCCAGCAGGGCAGGGCCTTTGGCTAATGAAAAACTGTTTTTT
CDR3aa: CASRAGPLANEKLFF

abundance: NA
v_gene: TRBV3-1/TRBV3-2
j_gene: TRBJ1-3
d_gene: NA
CDR3nt: TGTGCCAGCAGCCCCGGAAACACCATATATTTT
CDR3aa: CASSPGNTIYF

abundance: NA
v_gene: TRBV5-1
j_gene: TRBJ2-1
d_gene: TRBD1
CDR3nt: TGCGCCAGCAGCTCCCTACAGGGGCAGGTCAATGAGCAGTTCTTC
CDR3aa: CASSSLQGQVNEQFF

abundance: NA
v_gene: TRBV6-5
j_gene: TRBJ1-4
d_gene: TRBD1
CDR3nt: TGTGCCACCACGACAGGGGATGAAAAACTGTTTTTT
CDR3aa: CATTTGDEKLFF